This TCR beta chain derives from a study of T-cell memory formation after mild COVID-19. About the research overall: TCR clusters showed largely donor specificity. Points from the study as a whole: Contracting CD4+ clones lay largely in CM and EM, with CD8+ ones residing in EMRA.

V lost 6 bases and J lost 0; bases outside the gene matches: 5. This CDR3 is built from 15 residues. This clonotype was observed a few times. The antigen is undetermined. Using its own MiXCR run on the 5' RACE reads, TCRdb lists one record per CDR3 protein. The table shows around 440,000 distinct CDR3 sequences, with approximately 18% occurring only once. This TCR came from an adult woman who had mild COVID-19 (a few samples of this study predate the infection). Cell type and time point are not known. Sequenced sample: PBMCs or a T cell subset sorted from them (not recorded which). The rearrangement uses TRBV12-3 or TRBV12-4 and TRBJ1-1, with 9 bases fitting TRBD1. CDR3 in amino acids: CASSQQGALNTEAFF. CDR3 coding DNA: TGTGCCAGCAGCCAACAGGGGGCCTTGAACACTGAAGCTTTCTTT.